The sequence of this TCR beta chain was determined in a study of cytomegalovirus exposure and HLA in healthy donors. The study, taken as a whole, reports: Presence/absence comparisons presumed near-even sequencing depth among donors.

This CDR3 is built from 18 residues. V shed 1 base and J shed 1 base, with 19 bases lying between them. Germline CDR1 is SGHRS and CDR2 is YFSETQ. Regarding this clone: The antigen remains unidentified.

PCR was performed using 60 Vbeta and 13 Jbeta primers. Measured with immunoSEQ multiplex PCR; TCRdb has only the in-frame clones, and not every one. Counted here are about 150,000 clones, more than 75% occurring once; the ten biggest clones make up about 2.5%. The chain uses TRBV5-1 and TRBJ2-3; D may be TRBD1 (6 bases). The clonotype originates from a man between 25 and 39 years old in good health and CMV-seropositive. Sequenced input: PBMCs. CDR3 in DNA: TGCGCCAGCAGCTTGAGACGACCGGGACAACCGGGCACAGATACGCAGTATTTT. Translating it yields CASSLRRPGQPGTDTQYF.